A single sample is the source of the 30 T cell receptor beta chains below, sequenced in a study of OX40 agonist ivuxolimab in advanced cancers. Receptors were amplified or captured by the immunoSEQ multiplex PCR assay. Drawn from immuneACCESS, this table holds only the in-frame rearrangements with V and J called that TCRdb kept. Clones are partly lost; checked studies trace under half to an unresolved V gene and leave the rest unexplained. In this sample the table shows some 100,000 clones, less than 90% of which occur a single time. The ten most abundant clones make up roughly 1.1% of the sample. Sequenced material: CD4+ or CD8+ T cells sorted from blood, taken in a trial of the OX40 agonist ivuxolimab. These receptors were collected from an adult with an advanced solid tumor such as melanoma, head and neck, liver or kidney cancer.

This sequence joins TRBV27 and TRBJ2-7; 9 bases line up with TRBD1. The V and J ends lost 5 bases and 3 bases, in that order; junction bases with no gene match: 5. Per the germline V gene, CDR1 is MNHEY and CDR2 is SMNVEV (reference sequence). This CDR3 is built from 14 residues. The chain's CDR3 is CASSQPGQGYEQYF. DNA of the CDR3: TGTGCCAGCAGTCAACCGGGACAGGGCTACGAGCAGTACTTC.

The J gene is TRBJ2-3, the V gene TRBV29-1, with D tentatively TRBD1 (6 bases). V was pared by 6 bases and J by 0 bases, with 13 bases between. The CDR3 is 14 residues long. Germline V lookup: CDR1 SQVTM, CDR2 ANQGSEA. The CDR3 loop is CSVTQGSSTDTQYF. The CDR3 nucleotides read TGCAGCGTCACACAGGGTTCGAGCACAGATACGCAGTATTTT.

The V call is TRBV14, the J call TRBJ2-7, with a tentative D call TRBD1 (5 bases). From germline, CDR1 is SGHDN and CDR2 FVKESK. The CDR3 covers 13 residues. Trimming cost V 5 bases and J 3 bases, with 11 bases left between them. In nucleotides, the CDR3 is TGTGCCAGCAGCTTCGACAGAAACTACGAGCAGTACTTC. Encoded protein: CASSFDRNYEQYF.

The rearrangement joins TRBV9 to TRBJ1-6; TRBD1 might be the D (6 bases). CDR3 length: 14 residues. V was shortened by 0 bases and J by 8 bases, with 9 bases between the two germline ends. CDR1 is SGDLS, CDR2 YYNGEE, per germline. The CDR3 bases are TGTGCCAGCAGCGTAGAGGACAGCCATTCACCCCTCCACTTT. Translation: CASSVEDSHSPLHF. The full variable domain, in which reference TRBV9 and TRBJ1-6 provide the parts outside the CDR3, is DSGVTQTPKHLITATGQRVTLRCSPRSGDLSVYWYQQSLDQGLQFLIQYYNGEERAKGNILERFSAQQFPDLHSELNLSSLELGDSALYFCASSVEDSHSPLHFGNGTRLTVT.

This clone was recorded once. The chain links TRBV15 to TRBJ1-2; 7 bases are shared with TRBD1. The J segment lost 0 bases and the V segment lost 1 base, leaving 2 bases of the junction unmatched. CDR3 length: 15 amino acids. Germline lookup yields CDR1 LNHNV and CDR2 YYDKDF (reference sequence). CDR3 region: CATSRGTGANYGYTF. DNA for the CDR3: TGTGCCACCAGCAGAGGGACAGGCGCTAACTATGGCTACACCTTC.

This clone was recorded a few times. CDR3 region: CASSSKGDQPQHF. The CDR3 DNA reads as TGTGCCAGCAGCTCAAAAGGAGATCAGCCCCAGCATTTT. The V gene is TRBV7-2, the J gene TRBJ1-5; D remains unclear. Germline CDR1 SGHTA, CDR2 FQGNSA. This CDR3 comprises 13 residues. With 4 bases removed from V and 5 bases from J, the gap between germline ends came to 9 bases.

J is TRBJ2-5 and V is TRBV19; 10 nucleotides match TRBD1. After removal of 6 bases from V and 3 bases from J, the junction contained 13 bases not matched to a gene. The CDR3 runs 17 residues. Germline CDR1 and CDR2: LNHDA and SQIVND (reference sequence). DNA of the CDR3: TGTGCCAGTAGCCCAGGACAGGGGGAGGTTGGAGAAGAGACCCAGTACTTC. It encodes CASSPGQGEVGEETQYF.

V usage is TRBV30 and J usage is TRBJ1-2, with D unresolved. This CDR3 region has 13 residues. Per the germline V gene, CDR1 is GTSNPN and CDR2 is SVGIG (reference sequence). The V end was cut by 4 bases, the J end by 0 bases, with 9 bases between. The CDR3 reads CAWTREANYGYTF. The CDR3 DNA follows: TGTGCCTGGACACGCGAAGCTAACTATGGCTACACCTTC.

This clone came up once. The chain uses TRBV27 and TRBJ1-6; 10 bases are a match to TRBD1. V lost 3 bases to trimming and J lost 5 bases; unmatched junction nucleotides: 10. This CDR3 spans 18 amino acids. Germline V CDR1 and CDR2: MNHEY, SMNVEV (reference sequence). CDR3 sequence reads: CASSLRRQGAVDNSPLHF. CDR3 bases: TGTGCCAGCAGTTTGAGGAGACAGGGGGCCGTTGATAATTCACCCCTCCACTTT.

This sequence joins TRBV7-6 and TRBJ2-7; a possible D gene is TRBD1 (6 bases). Germline loops: CDR1 SGHVS, CDR2 FNYEAQ. Between the trimmed V and J ends, which lost 5 bases and 10 bases, there was a span of 12 bases. The CDR3 has 11 amino acids. Here the CDR3 reads CASSVTGSQYF. The CDR3 nucleotides are TGTGCCAGCAGCGTAACAGGGTCTCAGTACTTC.

The rearrangement uses TRBV5-4 and TRBJ1-2; D is unresolved. Germline CDR1 reads SGHNT; CDR2 reads YYREEE (reference sequence). The length of the CDR3 is 13 residues. The V end was cut by 6 bases, the J end by 6 bases, with 15 bases between. Here the CDR3 reads CASTIPKSNGYTF. The CDR3 DNA reads TGTGCCAGCACCATCCCAAAGTCGAATGGCTACACCTTC.

This chain uses TRBV2 with TRBJ2-7; D gene uncertain. The CDR3 runs to 11 residues. Germline-derived CDR1 and CDR2 are SNHLY and FYNNEI. The germline V and J ends were trimmed by 6 bases and 1 base, with 4 bases remaining between them. As DNA, the CDR3 is TGTGCCAGCAGCGTTTCCTACGAGCAGTACTTC. It codes for CASSVSYEQYF.

The chain carries TRBV2 and TRBJ2-1; TRBD2 might be the D (5 bases). This CDR3 has 17 amino acids. Germline V gene lookup returns CDR1 SNHLY and CDR2 FYNNEI. Deletions cut 4 bases from V and 9 bases from J, with 25 bases between. CDR3 in DNA: TGTGCCAGCAGTGCCGACGGGGTTCGGATGGGAGCAATTGAGCAGTTCTTC. It encodes CASSADGVRMGAIEQFF. Full variable domain (rest looked up from reference TRBV2 and TRBJ2-1): EPEVTQTPSHQVTQMGQEVILRCVPISNHLYFYWYRQILGQKVEFLVSFYNNEISEKSEIFDDQFSVERPDGSNFTLKIRSTKLEDSAMYFCASSADGVRMGAIEQFFGPGTRLTVL.

V gene TRBV10-3 combines with J gene TRBJ1-2; D ambiguous. CDR3 size: 14 residues. The V end was cut by 5 bases, the J end by 4 bases, with 14 bases between. CDR1 and CDR2 from the germline V gene are ENHRY and SYGVKD. The CDR3 loop is CAISTSDGSYGYTF. For the CDR3, the DNA is TGTGCCATCAGTACCTCGGACGGGAGCTATGGCTACACCTTC.

This chain connects TRBV6-6 to TRBJ1-5; D may be TRBD1 (5 bases). Trimming pared 0 bases from V and 0 bases from J, leaving 6 bases between. The CDR3 runs to 15 residues. CDR1 and CDR2 from the germline V gene are MNHNY and SVGAGI (reference sequence). This CDR3 is CASSYSQDSNQPQHF. CDR3 in DNA: TGTGCCAGCAGTTACTCACAGGATAGCAATCAGCCCCAGCATTTT.

The V gene is TRBV28, the J gene TRBJ2-7; TRBD1 is a possible D gene (5 bases). The germline V gene has CDR1 MDHEN and CDR2 SYDVKM. V lost 1 base to trimming and J lost 4 bases, with 5 bases between them. The CDR3 length is 12 residues. The CDR3 DNA follows: TGTGCCAGCAGTTTATCAGGGTACGAGCAGTACTTC. Translating it yields CASSLSGYEQYF. Based on the CDR3 plus reference TRBV28 and TRBJ2-7, the full variable domain is DVKVTQSSRYLVKRTGEKVFLECVQDMDHENMFWYRQDPGLGLRLIYFSYDVKMKEKGDIPEGYSVSREKKERFSLILESASTNQTSMYLCASSLSGYEQYFGPGTRLTVT.

V gene TRBV19 combines with J gene TRBJ2-2; the D gene is possibly TRBD2 (5 bases). Germline V gene data show CDR1 as LNHDA and CDR2 as SQIVND (reference sequence). The CDR3 extends over 17 amino acids. V dropped 7 bases and J dropped 3 bases, with 21 bases sitting between them. The CDR3 bases are TGTGCCAGTACCAAACCGGGAACAGCCTCCTACACCGGGGAGCTGTTTTTT. Translating it yields CASTKPGTASYTGELFF.

The chain employs TRBV7-9 and TRBJ2-2; maybe TRBD1 (7 bases). The CDR3 is 15 amino acids. CDR1 is SEHNR and CDR2 is FQNEAQ in the germline V gene (reference sequence). V shed 6 bases and J shed 4 bases, with 15 bases lying between them. CDR3 in amino acids: CASSIRQGGTGELFF. CDR3 bases: TGTGCCAGCAGTATAAGACAGGGAGGCACCGGGGAGCTGTTTTTT.

V and J are TRBV19 and TRBJ2-2; 10 bases fit TRBD1. The V gene end was trimmed by 4 bases and the J gene end by 5 bases; junction bases not matched to a gene: 7. The germline gives CDR1 LNHDA, CDR2 SQIVND (reference sequence). This CDR3 contains 16 residues. This chain's CDR3 is CASSRGDRGRTGELFF. As DNA, the CDR3 is TGTGCCAGTAGTAGGGGGGACAGGGGTAGGACCGGGGAGCTGTTTTTT. Supplemented by reference TRBV19 and TRBJ2-2, the full variable domain reads DGGITQSPKYLFRKEGQNVTLSCEQNLNHDAMYWYRQDPGQGLRLIYYSQIVNDFQKGDIAEGYSVSREKKESFPLTVTSAQKNPTAFYLCASSRGDRGRTGELFFGEGSRLTVL.

The J gene is TRBJ1-4, the V gene TRBV5-5; the D is unclear. V was pared by 2 bases and J by 0 bases, with 8 bases between. Germline loops: CDR1 SGHKS, CDR2 YYEKEE (reference sequence). CDR3 length equals 15 residues. CDR3 DNA: TGTGCCAGCAGCTTTGGTCTGGCAACTAATGAAAAACTGTTTTTT. This gives the protein CASSFGLATNEKLFF.

DNA for the CDR3: TGTGCCAGTAGTAAGTCGGAATTGTTGAGCCACGAGCAGTACTTC. Protein sequence: CASSKSELLSHEQYF. This sequence joins TRBV19 and TRBJ2-7; D is uncertain. The germline V gene has CDR1 LNHDA and CDR2 SQIVND (reference sequence). This CDR3 region has 15 residues. Trimming stripped 4 bases from V and 5 bases from J, with 18 bases between. Full variable domain (outside the CDR3, taken from reference TRBV19 and TRBJ2-7): DGGITQSPKYLFRKEGQNVTLSCEQNLNHDAMYWYRQDPGQGLRLIYYSQIVNDFQKGDIAEGYSVSREKKESFPLTVTSAQKNPTAFYLCASSKSELLSHEQYFGPGTRLTVT.

The rearrangement uses TRBV12-5 and TRBJ2-7; 7 nucleotides match TRBD2. The V gene end was trimmed by 8 bases and the J gene end by 4 bases; junction bases not matched to a gene: 26. This CDR3 has 19 residues. Looked up from germline, CDR1 is LGHNT and CDR2 is FRNRAP. Here the CDR3 reads CASPYQGGTREIPRYEQYV. For the CDR3, the DNA is TGTGCTAGTCCCTACCAGGGAGGGACTCGAGAAATTCCCAGATACGAGCAGTACGTC.

This rearrangement joins TRBV5-4 to TRBJ1-2; 8 bases agree with TRBD1. Trimming cost V 1 base and J 4 bases; bases outside gene matches: 6. Germline V lookup: CDR1 SGHNT, CDR2 YYREEE (reference sequence). The CDR3 extends over 15 amino acids. CDR3 amino acids: CASSLRTGNFYGYTF. In DNA, the CDR3 is TGTGCCAGCAGCTTGAGGACAGGGAACTTCTATGGCTACACCTTC.

In its sample, this clone was seen a few times. The rearrangement uses TRBV6-5 and TRBJ1-2; tentative D call: TRBD1 (5 bases). The CDR3 extends over 12 amino acids. Trimming shortened V by 6 bases and J by 8 bases, and 13 bases separated the two germline ends. Germline CDR1 reads MNHEY; CDR2 reads SVGAGI. CDR3 sequence reads: CASSSWGSGYTF. The CDR3 nucleotides read TGTGCCAGCAGCTCCTGGGGGAGCGGCTACACCTTC.

This clone was detected a few times. The V and J genes are TRBV4-1 and TRBJ1-2, with 9 bases aligning to TRBD1. CDR3 length: 15 amino acids. Germline V gives CDR1 MGHRA, CDR2 YSYEKL. The V gene end was trimmed by 1 base and the J gene end by 4 bases; junction bases not matched to a gene: 4. The CDR3 bases are TGCGCCAGCAGCCAAGTCGGGACAGGGCTCTATGGCTACACCTTC. As protein: CASSQVGTGLYGYTF.

This clone was recorded only once. The CDR3 DNA reads as TGTGCCAGCAGCGTAAATGTCCACCCCACAGATACGCAGTATTTT. It codes for CASSVNVHPTDTQYF. V usage is TRBV9 and J usage is TRBJ2-3, with unresolved D. The CDR3 totals 15 residues. Trimming stripped 1 base from V and 2 bases from J, with 11 bases between. Germline CDR1 and CDR2: SGDLS and YYNGEE.

The chain employs TRBV18 and TRBJ1-2; 8 nucleotides line up with TRBD1. V gave up 1 base and J gave up 6 bases; unmatched junction bases: 4. CDR1 KGHSH and CDR2 LQKENI come from the germline V gene. The CDR3 runs to 14 residues. Here the CDR3 DNA reads TGTGCCAGCTCACCACAAGGACAGGGCGATGGCTACACCTTC. This codes for CASSPQGQGDGYTF.

J is TRBJ1-2 and V is TRBV28; no definite D call. V was trimmed by 6 bases and J by 3 bases, leaving 14 bases between them. Germline-derived CDR1 and CDR2 are MDHEN and SYDVKM. This CDR3 contains 14 residues. In DNA, the CDR3 is TGTGCCAGCAGAACCACCCCGGGCCACTATGGCTACACCTTC. As protein: CASRTTPGHYGYTF.

This chain links TRBV9 with TRBJ2-5; the D call may be TRBD1 or TRBD2 (5 bases each). Trimming took off 2 bases at V and 5 bases at J, with 16 bases between the two ends. The CDR3 runs to 15 residues. Per germline, CDR1 SGDLS and CDR2 YYNGEE. CDR3 nucleotides: TGTGCCAGCAGCGTCGGGGACGGAAACCCGGAGACCCAGTACTTC. It is translated as CASSVGDGNPETQYF. The full variable domain, rest sourced from reference TRBV9 and TRBJ2-5, is DSGVTQTPKHLITATGQRVTLRCSPRSGDLSVYWYQQSLDQGLQFLIQYYNGEERAKGNILERFSAQQFPDLHSELNLSSLELGDSALYFCASSVGDGNPETQYFGPGTRLLVL.

J is TRBJ1-4 and V is TRBV5-4, with a possible D match to TRBD1 (6 bases). The CDR3 is 16 amino acids. Deletions cut 4 bases from V and 0 bases from J, with 13 bases between. Germline CDR1 and CDR2: SGHNT and YYREEE (reference sequence). CDR3 region: CASSPGDKPTNEKLFF. In nucleotides, the CDR3 is TGTGCCAGCAGCCCGGGGGACAAACCAACTAATGAAAAACTGTTTTTT.